The present entry profiles one T cell receptor beta chain with its context. Antigen unknown. Assay used: immunoSEQ multiplex PCR; TCRdb lists only in-frame clones, some missing. Among around 2,000,000 clones listed, over 85% were seen once. Germline CDR1 and CDR2: SGHRS and YFSETQ. This CDR3 spans 13 amino acids. Between the trimmed V and J ends, which lost 0 bases and 5 bases, there was a span of 7 bases. A split of CD4+ cells into CD45RA+ naive and CD45RA-negative memory subsets was performed. These data are taken from a study of shared clonotypes between healthy human individuals. Study-level results: Investigators expected sequencing depth to affect clonotype sharing among donors. Generation probabilities were higher for clonotypes shared across all four sorted-subset donors than for unshared ones.

The sequencing input was naive CD4+ T cells sorted from blood. As for subset: CD45RA+ positively selected. The sequence was obtained from a man aged 18 to 29 in good health. The chain has TRBV5-1 and TRBJ2-3; no reliable D call. The CDR3 nucleotides are TGCGCCAGCAGCTTGGGTCTGCAAGATACGCAGTATTTT. Translated: CASSLGLQDTQYF.